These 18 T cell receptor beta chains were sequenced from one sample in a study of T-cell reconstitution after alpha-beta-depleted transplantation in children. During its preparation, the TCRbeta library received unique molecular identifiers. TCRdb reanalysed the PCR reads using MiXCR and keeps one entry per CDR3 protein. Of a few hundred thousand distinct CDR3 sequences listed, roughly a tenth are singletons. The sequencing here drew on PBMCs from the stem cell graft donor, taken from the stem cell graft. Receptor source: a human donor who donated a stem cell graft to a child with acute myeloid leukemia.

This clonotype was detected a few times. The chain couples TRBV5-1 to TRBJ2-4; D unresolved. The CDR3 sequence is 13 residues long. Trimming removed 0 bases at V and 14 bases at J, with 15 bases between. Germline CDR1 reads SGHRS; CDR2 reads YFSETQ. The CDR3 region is CASSLEGGSRKYF. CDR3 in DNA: TGCGCCAGCAGCTTGGAGGGTGGCAGCAGGAAGTACTTC.

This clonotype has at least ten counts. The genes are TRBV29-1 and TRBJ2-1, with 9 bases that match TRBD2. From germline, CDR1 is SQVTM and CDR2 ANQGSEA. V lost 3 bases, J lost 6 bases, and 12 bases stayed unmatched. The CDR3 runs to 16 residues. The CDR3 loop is CSVEGFTSGLANEQFF. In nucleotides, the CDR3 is TGCAGCGTTGAGGGGTTCACTAGCGGGTTGGCCAATGAGCAGTTCTTC.

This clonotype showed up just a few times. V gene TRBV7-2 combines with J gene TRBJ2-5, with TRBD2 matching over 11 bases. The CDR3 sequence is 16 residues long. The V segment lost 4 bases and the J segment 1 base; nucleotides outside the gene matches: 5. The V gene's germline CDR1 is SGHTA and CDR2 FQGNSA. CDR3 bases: TGTGCCAGCAGCTGGGGGACTAGCGGAGTCCAAGAGACCCAGTACTTC. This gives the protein CASSWGTSGVQETQYF.

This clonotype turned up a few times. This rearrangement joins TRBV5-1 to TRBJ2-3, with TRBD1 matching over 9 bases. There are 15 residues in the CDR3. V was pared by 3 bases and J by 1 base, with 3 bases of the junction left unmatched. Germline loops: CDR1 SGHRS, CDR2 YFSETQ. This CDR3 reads CASSSWTGGTDTQYF. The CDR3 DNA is TGCGCCAGCAGCTCGTGGACAGGGGGCACAGATACGCAGTATTTT.

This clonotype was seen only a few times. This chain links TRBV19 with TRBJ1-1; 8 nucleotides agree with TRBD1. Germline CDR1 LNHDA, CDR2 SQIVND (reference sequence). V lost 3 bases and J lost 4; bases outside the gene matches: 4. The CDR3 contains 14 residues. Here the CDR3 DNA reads TGTGCCAGTAGTATCCAGGGGGCGCCCACTGAAGCTTTCTTT. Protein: CASSIQGAPTEAFF.

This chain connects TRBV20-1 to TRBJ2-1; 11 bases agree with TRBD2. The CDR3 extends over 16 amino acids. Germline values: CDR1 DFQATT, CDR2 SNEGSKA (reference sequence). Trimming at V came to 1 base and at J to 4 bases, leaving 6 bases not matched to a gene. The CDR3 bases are TGCAGTGCTAGAGCCCGGACTAGCGGGTTATACAATGAGCAGTTCTTC. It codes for CSARARTSGLYNEQFF.

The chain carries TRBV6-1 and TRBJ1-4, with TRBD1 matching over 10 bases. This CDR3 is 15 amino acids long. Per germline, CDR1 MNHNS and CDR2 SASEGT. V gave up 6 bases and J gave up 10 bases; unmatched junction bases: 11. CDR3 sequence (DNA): TGTGCCAGCAGAAAACCTGGGACAGGGGCCGTAAAACTGTTTTTT. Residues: CASRKPGTGAVKLFF.

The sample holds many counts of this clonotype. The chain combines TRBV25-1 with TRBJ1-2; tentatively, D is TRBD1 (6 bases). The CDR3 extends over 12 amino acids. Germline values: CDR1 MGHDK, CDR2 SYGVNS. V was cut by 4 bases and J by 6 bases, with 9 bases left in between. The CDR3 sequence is CASSVSGDGYTF. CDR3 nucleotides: TGTGCCAGCAGTGTTTCAGGGGATGGCTACACCTTC.

The CDR3 DNA sequence: TGTGCCAGCAGCTTTTCTAAGACAGAAAGGAACACCGGGGAGCTGTTTTTT. Translation gives CASSFSKTERNTGELFF. The V and J genes are TRBV7-2 and TRBJ2-2, with a tentative D call TRBD1 (5 bases). The CDR3 length is 17 residues. V dropped 3 bases and J dropped 1 base, with 15 bases sitting between them. Germline lookup yields CDR1 SGHTA and CDR2 FQGNSA.

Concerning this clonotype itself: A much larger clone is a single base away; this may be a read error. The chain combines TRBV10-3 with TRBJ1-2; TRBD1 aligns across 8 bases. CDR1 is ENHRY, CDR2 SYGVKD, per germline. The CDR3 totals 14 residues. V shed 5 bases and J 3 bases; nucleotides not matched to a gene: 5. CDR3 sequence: CAISQGAWDYGYTF. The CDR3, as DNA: TGTGCCATCAGTCAGGGGGCGTGGGACTATGGCTACACCTTC.

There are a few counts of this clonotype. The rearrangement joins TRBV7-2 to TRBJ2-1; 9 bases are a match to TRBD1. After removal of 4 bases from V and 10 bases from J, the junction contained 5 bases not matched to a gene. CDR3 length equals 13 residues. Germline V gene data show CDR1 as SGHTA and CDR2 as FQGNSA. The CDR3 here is CASSSTGGREQFF. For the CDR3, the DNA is TGTGCCAGCAGCTCAACAGGGGGCCGGGAGCAGTTCTTC.

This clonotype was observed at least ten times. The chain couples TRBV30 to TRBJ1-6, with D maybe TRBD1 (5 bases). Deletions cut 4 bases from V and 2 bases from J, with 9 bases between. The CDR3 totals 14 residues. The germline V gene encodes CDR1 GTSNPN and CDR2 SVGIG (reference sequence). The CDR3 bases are TGTGCCTGGATGGGGACGGCCTATAATTCACCCCTCCACTTT. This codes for CAWMGTAYNSPLHF.

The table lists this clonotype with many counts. The CDR3 DNA reads as TGCGCCAGCAGCTTGGCAGGAGGTCCCACTGAAGCTTTCTTT. Amino acids: CASSLAGGPTEAFF. The rearrangement uses TRBV5-1 and TRBJ1-1; D gene ambiguous. With 0 bases removed from V and 4 bases from J, the gap between germline ends came to 10 bases. Germline values: CDR1 SGHRS, CDR2 YFSETQ. There are 14 residues in the CDR3.

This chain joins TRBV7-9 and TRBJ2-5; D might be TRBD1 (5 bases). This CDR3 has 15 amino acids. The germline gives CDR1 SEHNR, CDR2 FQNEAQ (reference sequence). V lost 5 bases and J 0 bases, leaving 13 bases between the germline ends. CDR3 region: CASSHRFRDQETQYF. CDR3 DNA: TGTGCCAGCAGCCATCGGTTCAGGGACCAAGAGACCCAGTACTTC.

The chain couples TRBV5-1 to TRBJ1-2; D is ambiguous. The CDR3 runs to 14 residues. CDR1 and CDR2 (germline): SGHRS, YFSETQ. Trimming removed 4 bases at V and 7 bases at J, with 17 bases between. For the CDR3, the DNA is TGCGCCAGCAGCCCTTGGCCCGGTCAGCCTGGCTACACCTTC. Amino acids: CASSPWPGQPGYTF.

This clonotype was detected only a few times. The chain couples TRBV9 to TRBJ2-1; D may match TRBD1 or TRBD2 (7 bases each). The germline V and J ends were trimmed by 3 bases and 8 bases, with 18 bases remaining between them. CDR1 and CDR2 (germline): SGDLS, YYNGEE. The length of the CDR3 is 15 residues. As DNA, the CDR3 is TGTGCCAGCAGCGCCTGGGAGGGGGCTGTCGATGAGCAGTTCTTC. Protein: CASSAWEGAVDEQFF.

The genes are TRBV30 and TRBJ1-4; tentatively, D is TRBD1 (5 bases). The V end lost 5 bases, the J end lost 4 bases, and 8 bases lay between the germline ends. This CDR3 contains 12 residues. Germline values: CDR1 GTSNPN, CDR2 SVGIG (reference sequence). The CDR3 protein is CAWGALNEKLFF. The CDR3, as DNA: TGTGCCTGGGGGGCGCTTAATGAAAAACTGTTTTTT.

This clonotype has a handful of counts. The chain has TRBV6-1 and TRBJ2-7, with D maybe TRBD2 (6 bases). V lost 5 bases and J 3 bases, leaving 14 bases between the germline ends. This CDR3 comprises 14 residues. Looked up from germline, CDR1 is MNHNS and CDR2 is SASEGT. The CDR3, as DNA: TGTGCCAGCAGTCCGGGAGCTATTAACTACGAGCAGTACGTC. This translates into CASSPGAINYEQYV.